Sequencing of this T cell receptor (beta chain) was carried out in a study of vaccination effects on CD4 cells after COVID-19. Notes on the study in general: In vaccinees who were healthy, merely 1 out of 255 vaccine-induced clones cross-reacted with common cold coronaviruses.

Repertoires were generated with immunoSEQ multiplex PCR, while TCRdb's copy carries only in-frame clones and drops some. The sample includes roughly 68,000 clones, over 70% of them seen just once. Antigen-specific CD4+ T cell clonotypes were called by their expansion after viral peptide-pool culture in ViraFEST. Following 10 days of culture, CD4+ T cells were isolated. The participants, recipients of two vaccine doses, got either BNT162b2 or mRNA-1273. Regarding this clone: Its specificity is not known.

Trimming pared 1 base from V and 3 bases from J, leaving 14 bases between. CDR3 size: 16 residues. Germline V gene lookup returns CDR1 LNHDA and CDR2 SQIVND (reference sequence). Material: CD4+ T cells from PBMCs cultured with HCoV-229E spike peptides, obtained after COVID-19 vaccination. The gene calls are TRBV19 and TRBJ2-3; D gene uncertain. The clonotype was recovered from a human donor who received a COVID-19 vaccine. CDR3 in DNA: TGTGCCAGTAGTATAGGTCCTCCAGGTGGGACAGATACGCAGTATTTT. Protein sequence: CASSIGPPGGTDTQYF.